This T cell receptor (beta chain) was identified in a study of blood T cells in healthy people across ages. Primed by a sample-barcoded 5' primer and a J-beta primer mix, a second PCR proceeded for about 6 to 12 cycles. Using its own MiXCR run on the 5' RACE reads, TCRdb lists one record per CDR3 protein. The table lists 1.5 million to 2 million distinct CDR3 sequences, roughly 28% of them singletons. This clonotype was found many times. V was clipped by 3 bases and J by 6 bases, with 14 bases between them. Germline values: CDR1 MNHNS, CDR2 SASEGT. The CDR3 length is 14 residues. This sequence originates from a woman in her 30s in good health. This chain connects TRBV6-1 to TRBJ1-1, with D perhaps matching TRBD1 (5 bases). The sequencing input was blood. The CDR3 spells CASSDHGTASEAFF. CDR3 DNA sequence: TGTGCCAGCAGTGACCACGGGACTGCGTCTGAAGCTTTCTTT.